This T cell receptor (beta chain) originates from a study of shared clonotypes between healthy human individuals. Study-wide findings and caveats: Rarefaction analysis demonstrated incomplete sorted-subset sequencing notwithstanding large depth.

To note about this clone: Its antigen remains unidentified.

Germline V lookup: CDR1 MGHRA, CDR2 YSYEKL. There are 13 residues in the CDR3. Trimming removed 4 bases from V and 5 bases from J, with 11 bases in between. Profiling relied on immunoSEQ multiplex PCR, and the TCRdb table lists in-frame clones only, not all of them. The sample lists 740,000 or so clones, about 80% occurring once. The gene calls are TRBV4-1 and TRBJ2-5; D gene uncertain. The sample taken for sequencing was memory CD4+ T cells sorted from blood. The subset: CD45RA-negative fraction. This receptor was identified in a woman younger than 45 in good health. DNA for the CDR3: TGCGCCAGCAGCCCACTGATGACTGAGACCCAGTACTTC. Amino acid sequence: CASSPLMTETQYF.